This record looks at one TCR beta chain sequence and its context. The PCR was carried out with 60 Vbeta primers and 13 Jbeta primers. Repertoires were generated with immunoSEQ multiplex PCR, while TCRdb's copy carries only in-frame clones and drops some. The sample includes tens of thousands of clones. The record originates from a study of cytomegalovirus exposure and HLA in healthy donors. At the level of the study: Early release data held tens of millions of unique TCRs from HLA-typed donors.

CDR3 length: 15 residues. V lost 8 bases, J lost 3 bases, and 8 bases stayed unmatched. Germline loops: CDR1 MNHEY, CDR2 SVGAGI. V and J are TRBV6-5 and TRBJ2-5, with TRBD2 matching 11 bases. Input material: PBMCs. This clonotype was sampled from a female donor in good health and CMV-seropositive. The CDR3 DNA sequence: TGTGCCAGCCGCTCACCGGGACTAGCGGAAGAGACCCAGTACTTC. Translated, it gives CASRSPGLAEETQYF.